The T cell receptor (beta chain) described here comes from a study of regulatory T cells in long-lasting Graves disease. About this clonotype: The antigen is not known.

Stated time point: newly diagnosed GD, antithyroid drugs for less than 3 months. There was RNA extracted from PBMCs, and the TCR library was made from it. Each patient gave Nine milliliters of EDTA-anticoagulated peripheral blood. Arm-PCR of CDR3 regions with iRepertoire HTBI primers generated TCR beta libraries. TCRdb re-analysed the multiplex PCR reads in MiXCR, keeping a single row per CDR3 protein. Counted here are around 500,000 distinct CDR3 sequences, 16% occurring once; the ten biggest clones make up approximately 25%. The CDR3 runs 14 residues. The ends were cut back, 6 bases at V and 7 bases at J, with 13 bases in the middle. Germline loops: CDR1 LNHDA, CDR2 SQIVND (reference sequence). Whole-study results and caveats: Persistent disease samples used TRBV28, TRBJ1-2 and TRBJ2-5 preferentially.

This sample also belongs to another study, concerning T cells in Graves' hyperthyroidism and ophthalmopathy. That publication notes: The blood repertoire included most of the expanded thyroid clonotypes above 0.001.

V gene TRBV19 combines with J gene TRBJ1-6; D is possibly TRBD1 (6 bases). Sequenced material: peripheral blood mononuclear cells (PBMCs), taken at new diagnosis, from a patient treated with antithyroid drugs. This receptor was identified in a woman aged 35 to 60 with Graves disease. The chain's CDR3 is CASRTVQGNSPLHF. The CDR3 DNA reads TGTGCCAGTAGGACCGTTCAGGGGAATTCACCCCTCCACTTT.